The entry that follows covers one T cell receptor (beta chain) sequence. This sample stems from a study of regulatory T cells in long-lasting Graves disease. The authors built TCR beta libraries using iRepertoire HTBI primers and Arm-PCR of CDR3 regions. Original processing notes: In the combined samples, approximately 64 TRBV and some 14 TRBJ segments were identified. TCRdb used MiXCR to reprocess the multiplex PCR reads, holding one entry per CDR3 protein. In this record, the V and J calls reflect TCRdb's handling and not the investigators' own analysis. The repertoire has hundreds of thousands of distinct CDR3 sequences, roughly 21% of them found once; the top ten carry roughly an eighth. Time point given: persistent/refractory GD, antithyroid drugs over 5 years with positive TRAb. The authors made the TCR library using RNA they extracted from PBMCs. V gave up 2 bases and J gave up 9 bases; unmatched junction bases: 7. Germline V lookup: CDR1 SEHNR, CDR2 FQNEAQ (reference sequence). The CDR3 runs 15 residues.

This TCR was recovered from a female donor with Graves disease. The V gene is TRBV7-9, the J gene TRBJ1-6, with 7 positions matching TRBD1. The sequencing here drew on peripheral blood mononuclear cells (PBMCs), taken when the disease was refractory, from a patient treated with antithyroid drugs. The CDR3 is CASSLLTGAGSPLHF. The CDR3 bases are TGTGCCAGCAGCTTACTCACAGGGGCTGGTTCACCCCTCCACTTT.